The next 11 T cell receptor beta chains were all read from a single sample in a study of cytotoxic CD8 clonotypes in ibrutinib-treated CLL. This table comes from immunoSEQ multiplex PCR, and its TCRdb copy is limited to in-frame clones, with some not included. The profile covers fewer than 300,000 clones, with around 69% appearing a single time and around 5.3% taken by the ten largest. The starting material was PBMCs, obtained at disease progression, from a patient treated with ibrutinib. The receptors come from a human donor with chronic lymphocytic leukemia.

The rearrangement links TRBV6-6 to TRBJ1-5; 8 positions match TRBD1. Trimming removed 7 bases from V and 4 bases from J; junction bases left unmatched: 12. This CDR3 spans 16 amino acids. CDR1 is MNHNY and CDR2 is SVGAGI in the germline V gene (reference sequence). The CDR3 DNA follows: TGTGCCAGCACCAGACCCCGTGGACAGGGAAATCAGCCCCAGCATTTT. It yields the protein CASTRPRGQGNQPQHF.

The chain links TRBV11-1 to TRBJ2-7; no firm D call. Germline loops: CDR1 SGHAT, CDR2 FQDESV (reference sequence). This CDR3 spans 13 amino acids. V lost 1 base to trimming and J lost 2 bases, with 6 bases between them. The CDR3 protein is CASSLVGPYEQYF. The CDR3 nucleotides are TGTGCCAGCAGCTTAGTTGGACCCTACGAGCAGTACTTC.

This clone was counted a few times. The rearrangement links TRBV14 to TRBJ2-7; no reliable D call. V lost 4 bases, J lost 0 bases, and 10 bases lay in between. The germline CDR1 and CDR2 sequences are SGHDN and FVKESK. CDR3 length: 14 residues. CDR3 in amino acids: CASSPLLNSYEQYF. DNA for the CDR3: TGTGCCAGCAGCCCCCTCCTGAACTCCTACGAGCAGTACTTC.

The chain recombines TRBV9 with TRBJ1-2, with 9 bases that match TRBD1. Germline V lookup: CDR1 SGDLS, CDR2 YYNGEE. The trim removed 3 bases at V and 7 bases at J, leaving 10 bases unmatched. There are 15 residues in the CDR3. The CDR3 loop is CASSARTGTGSGYTF. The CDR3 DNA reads TGTGCCAGCAGCGCAAGGACCGGGACAGGGAGTGGCTACACCTTC.

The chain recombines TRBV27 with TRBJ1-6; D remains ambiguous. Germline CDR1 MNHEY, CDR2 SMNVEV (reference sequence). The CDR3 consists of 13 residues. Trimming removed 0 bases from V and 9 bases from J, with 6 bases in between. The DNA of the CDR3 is TGTGCCAGCAGTTTATCGAAAGGTTCACCCCTCCACTTT. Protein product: CASSLSKGSPLHF.

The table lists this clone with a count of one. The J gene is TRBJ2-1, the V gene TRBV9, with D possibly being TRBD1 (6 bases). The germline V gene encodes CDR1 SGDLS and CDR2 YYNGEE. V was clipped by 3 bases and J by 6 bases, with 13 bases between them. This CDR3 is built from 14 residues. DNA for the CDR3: TGTGCCAGCAGCGCCGGGACAAGGGGCAATGAGCAGTTCTTC. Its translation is CASSAGTRGNEQFF.

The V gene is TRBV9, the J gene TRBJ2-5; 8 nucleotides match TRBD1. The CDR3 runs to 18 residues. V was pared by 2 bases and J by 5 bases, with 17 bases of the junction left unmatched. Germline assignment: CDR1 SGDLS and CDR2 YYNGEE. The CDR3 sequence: CASSVEGTGGPARETQYF. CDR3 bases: TGTGCCAGCAGCGTGGAGGGGACAGGCGGCCCAGCGAGGGAGACCCAGTACTTC.

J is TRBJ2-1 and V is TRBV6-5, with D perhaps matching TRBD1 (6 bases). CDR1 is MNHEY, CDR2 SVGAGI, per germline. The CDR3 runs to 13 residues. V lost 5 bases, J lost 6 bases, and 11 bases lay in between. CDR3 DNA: TGTGCCAGCAGTCCCACAGGGACCAATGAGCAGTTCTTC. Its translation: CASSPTGTNEQFF.

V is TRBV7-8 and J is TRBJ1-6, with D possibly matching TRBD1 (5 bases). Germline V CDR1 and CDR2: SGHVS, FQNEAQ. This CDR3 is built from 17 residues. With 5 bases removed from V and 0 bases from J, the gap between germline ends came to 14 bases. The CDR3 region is CASSRGGSSSYNSPLHF. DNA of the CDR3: TGTGCCAGCAGCCGGGGGGGGTCCTCCTCCTATAATTCACCCCTCCACTTT. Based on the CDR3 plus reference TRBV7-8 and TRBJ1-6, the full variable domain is GAGVSQSPRYKVAKRGQDVALRCDPISGHVSLFWYQQALGQGPEFLTYFQNEAQLDKSGLPSDRFFAERPEGSVSTLKIQRTQQEDSAVYLCASSRGGSSSYNSPLHFGNGTRLTVT.

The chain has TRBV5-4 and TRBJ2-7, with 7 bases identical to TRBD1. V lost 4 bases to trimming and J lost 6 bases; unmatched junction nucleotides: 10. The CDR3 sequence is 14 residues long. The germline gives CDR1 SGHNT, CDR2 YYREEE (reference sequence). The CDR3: CASSPDRVRGEQYF. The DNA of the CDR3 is TGTGCCAGCAGCCCTGACAGGGTGAGGGGCGAGCAGTACTTC.

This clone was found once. CDR3 amino acids: CASSGLSGVTNEKLFF. CDR3 bases: TGTGCCAGCAGTGGCCTCTCGGGGGTAACTAATGAAAAACTGTTTTTT. V and J are TRBV25-1 and TRBJ1-4; D is perhaps TRBD1 (5 bases). Trimming took off 4 bases at V and 1 base at J, with 13 bases between the two ends. This CDR3 is 16 amino acids long. Germline CDR1 is MGHDK and CDR2 is SYGVNS.